What follows are 28 T cell receptor beta chains derived from one specimen sequenced in a study of blood T cell repertoires in COVID-19. Produced via immunoSEQ multiplex PCR; TCRdb's table is partial and in-frame only. The sample comprises more than 80,000 clones, 70% to 80% of which are singletons, and 0.9% rests with the top ten. Source material: peripheral blood. Receptors were obtained from a human donor with acute or convalescent COVID-19. The donor label of this sample is uncertain.

This clone was detected ten times or more. The rearrangement uses TRBV2 and TRBJ1-2; 9 bases line up with TRBD1. CDR1 is SNHLY, CDR2 FYNNEI, per germline. V shed 6 bases, J shed 5 bases, and the junction held 13 bases outside the gene matches. CDR3 length: 16 amino acids. This CDR3 reads CASSASNPGQGYGYTF. The CDR3 DNA reads as TGTGCCAGCAGCGCTTCTAACCCGGGACAGGGTTATGGCTACACCTTC.

The V gene is TRBV5-1, the J gene TRBJ1-2; D perhaps matches TRBD1 (5 bases). From germline, CDR1 is SGHRS and CDR2 YFSETQ. The CDR3 is made up of 14 amino acids. V gave up 3 bases and J gave up 7 bases, with 16 bases separating them. The CDR3 sequence is CASSSPPGLGGYTF. As DNA, the CDR3 is TGCGCCAGCAGCTCGCCGCCAGGGTTGGGTGGCTACACCTTC.

This clone showed up just a few times. CDR3 residues: CASSTSMYGYTF. The CDR3 region has the DNA TGTGCCAGCAGTACAAGTATGTATGGCTACACCTTC. V usage is TRBV2 and J usage is TRBJ1-2, with D unclear. Germline V gives CDR1 SNHLY, CDR2 FYNNEI. The CDR3 covers 12 residues. V lost 5 bases and J 5 bases, leaving 9 bases between the germline ends.

The chain links TRBV6-6 to TRBJ2-7, with unresolved D. CDR1 MNHNY and CDR2 SVGAGI come from the germline V gene (reference sequence). The length of the CDR3 is 13 residues. V was pared by 5 bases and J by 3 bases, with 11 bases between. CDR3 amino acids: CASSIGQLYEQYV. As DNA, the CDR3 is TGTGCCAGCAGTATTGGGCAGCTCTACGAGCAGTACGTC.

The CDR3 DNA is TGTGCCAGCAGCTTGGGACTCACTAGCACAGATACGCAGTATTTT. Translating gives CASSLGLTSTDTQYF. The chain combines TRBV5-6 with TRBJ2-3; D uncertain. The CDR3 extends over 15 amino acids. The germline CDR1 and CDR2 sequences are SGHDT and YYEEEE. V shed 0 bases and J shed 0 bases, with 8 bases lying between them.

The V call is TRBV29-1, the J call TRBJ2-7; 7 nucleotides match TRBD1. Germline V CDR1 and CDR2: SQVTM, ANQGSEA. Unmatched junction bases numbered 7, after V lost 2 bases and J lost 6 bases. The length of the CDR3 is 13 residues. CDR3 nucleotide sequence: TGCAGCGTTGAAAGGACAGGTTTGGGCGAGCAGTACTTC. This codes for CSVERTGLGEQYF.

V usage is TRBV30 and J usage is TRBJ2-2; 10 nucleotides align to TRBD2. CDR1 is GTSNPN, CDR2 SVGIG, per germline (reference sequence). This CDR3 spans 15 amino acids. V was pared by 0 bases and J by 4 bases, with 2 bases of the junction left unmatched. CDR3 amino acids: CAWSVGLAATGELFF. For the CDR3, the DNA is TGTGCCTGGAGTGTCGGACTAGCGGCCACCGGGGAGCTGTTTTTT.

V is TRBV9 and J is TRBJ1-3, with D possibly matching TRBD1 (5 bases). CDR3 length: 14 amino acids. Germline V gene data show CDR1 as SGDLS and CDR2 as YYNGEE. V was cut by 0 bases and J by 2 bases, with 6 bases left in between. The CDR3 loop reads CASSVARAGNTIYF. In DNA form, the CDR3 reads TGTGCCAGCAGCGTAGCCAGGGCTGGAAACACCATATATTTT.

V gene TRBV3-1 (or the pseudogene TRBV3-2) combines with J gene TRBJ1-1, with 7 bases identical to TRBD1. The germline V gene has CDR1 LGHDT and CDR2 YNNKEL (reference sequence). Trimming at V came to 0 bases and at J to 4 bases, leaving 11 bases not matched to a gene. The CDR3 totals 17 residues. The CDR3 region is CASSQEGNRGGSTEAFF. In DNA, the CDR3 is TGTGCCAGCAGCCAAGAAGGGAACAGGGGAGGAAGCACTGAAGCTTTCTTT.

The CDR3 coding sequence is TGTGCCAGCAGAAGGGGCCCCAACTATGGCTACACCTTC. This sequence encodes CASRRGPNYGYTF. The chain couples TRBV2 to TRBJ1-2; tentative D call: TRBD1 (5 bases). CDR3 length: 13 residues. Germline CDR1 SNHLY, CDR2 FYNNEI. V lost 6 bases, J lost 2 bases, and 10 bases lay in between.

This chain joins TRBV7-6 and TRBJ2-1, with 7 nucleotides matching TRBD2. V lost 5 bases and J lost 3; bases outside the gene matches: 4. CDR1 and CDR2 (germline): SGHVS, FNYEAQ. This CDR3 comprises 14 residues. CDR3 in DNA: TGTGCCAGCAGCGGCCGGGACTACTACAATGAGCAGTTCTTC. Its protein product is CASSGRDYYNEQFF.

The rearrangement uses TRBV6-6 and TRBJ1-1; D might be TRBD1 (6 bases). The CDR3 is 14 residues long. Germline assignment: CDR1 MNHNY and CDR2 SVGAGI (reference sequence). Trimming cost V 2 bases and J 1 base, with 8 bases left between them. CDR3 sequence (DNA): TGTGCCAGCAGTTACGAAGGGGGGAACACTGAAGCTTTCTTT. Encoded protein: CASSYEGGNTEAFF.

This clone was counted a few times. The chain couples TRBV24-1 to TRBJ1-5; a weak D match, TRBD1 (5 bases). Trimming removed 4 bases at V and 2 bases at J, with 17 bases between. Germline values: CDR1 KGHDR, CDR2 SFDVKD. CDR3 size: 17 residues. As DNA, the CDR3 is TGTGCCACCAGTGACCCAACCTTTGGAGGGGGCAATCAGCCCCAGCATTTT. Its translation is CATSDPTFGGGNQPQHF.

The chain has TRBV7-2 and TRBJ2-3, with 10 bases identical to TRBD2. Germline lookup yields CDR1 SGHTA and CDR2 FQGNSA. This CDR3 spans 17 amino acids. The V segment lost 3 bases and the J segment 3 bases; nucleotides outside the gene matches: 9. CDR3 sequence (DNA): TGTGCCAGCAGCTTGGGGCTAGCGGGGGTGAGGACAGATACGCAGTATTTT. Translating it yields CASSLGLAGVRTDTQYF.

This clone was seen only a few times. CDR3 DNA: TGCGCCAGCAGCCTAGCGGGGGGGCGCGGTGAGCAGTTCTTC. Encoded protein: CASSLAGGRGEQFF. The chain couples TRBV4-1 to TRBJ2-1; TRBD2 matches 11 bases. Trimming removed 4 bases from V and 9 bases from J; junction bases left unmatched: 5. Germline CDR1 and CDR2: MGHRA and YSYEKL. This CDR3 comprises 14 residues.

CDR3 bases: TGTGCCAGCAGCTTAGATTTAGGACTCCAAATAGATACGCAGTATTTT. Amino acid sequence: CASSLDLGLQIDTQYF. The chain joins TRBV7-6 to TRBJ2-3; D might be TRBD2 (5 bases). The CDR3 consists of 16 residues. Trimming left V 1 base short and J 5 bases short, with 16 bases between. From germline, CDR1 is SGHVS and CDR2 FNYEAQ.

The CDR3 here is CASSPGAPVSPLHF. Here the CDR3 DNA reads TGTGCCAGCAGCCCTGGGGCGCCGGTTTCACCCCTCCACTTT. This chain uses TRBV9 with TRBJ1-6, with a possible D match to TRBD1 (5 bases). The ends were cut back, 4 bases at V and 9 bases at J, with 14 bases in the middle. This CDR3 is built from 14 residues. Germline lookup yields CDR1 SGDLS and CDR2 YYNGEE. The whole variable domain, remainder taken from reference TRBV9 and TRBJ1-6, is DSGVTQTPKHLITATGQRVTLRCSPRSGDLSVYWYQQSLDQGLQFLIQYYNGEERAKGNILERFSAQQFPDLHSELNLSSLELGDSALYFCASSPGAPVSPLHFGNGTRLTVT.

Here the CDR3 reads CASSVAPLAGGQETQYF. For the CDR3, the DNA is TGTGCCAGCAGCGTAGCCCCTCTAGCGGGGGGACAAGAGACCCAGTACTTC. This chain joins TRBV9 and TRBJ2-5; 11 bases agree with TRBD2. Germline V gene lookup returns CDR1 SGDLS and CDR2 YYNGEE. J lost 2 bases, V lost 0 bases, and 6 bases had no gene match. The CDR3 covers 17 residues. Looking up the rest from reference TRBV9 and TRBJ2-5 gives the full variable domain: DSGVTQTPKHLITATGQRVTLRCSPRSGDLSVYWYQQSLDQGLQFLIQYYNGEERAKGNILERFSAQQFPDLHSELNLSSLELGDSALYFCASSVAPLAGGQETQYFGPGTRLLVL.

There are a few counts of this clone. This chain connects TRBV27 to TRBJ2-1; 8 bases match TRBD2. This CDR3 spans 13 amino acids. Losses at the gene ends were 5 bases for V and 9 bases for J; bases not matched to a gene: 6. Germline CDR1 reads MNHEY; CDR2 reads SMNVEV (reference sequence). CDR3 region: CASSPVSGGEQFF. CDR3 DNA sequence: TGTGCCAGCAGTCCCGTGAGCGGGGGTGAGCAGTTCTTC.

The sample holds a few counts of this clone. The gene calls are TRBV19 and TRBJ1-2, with TRBD1 identical over 7 bases. V lost 7 bases and J lost 3; bases outside the gene matches: 8. This CDR3 spans 14 amino acids. The germline V gene has CDR1 LNHDA and CDR2 SQIVND (reference sequence). The CDR3 nucleotides read TGTGCCAGTACCACAGGGGTTAGCGACTATGGCTACACCTTC. Translating it yields CASTTGVSDYGYTF.

This clone has only one observation. The CDR3 DNA follows: TGTGCCAGCAGGGTTGGGGTGGGGAGCTCCTACGAGCAGTACTTC. Translated, it gives CASRVGVGSSYEQYF. V gene TRBV6-5 combines with J gene TRBJ2-7; tentatively, D is TRBD2 (5 bases). Germline values: CDR1 MNHEY, CDR2 SVGAGI. The length of the CDR3 is 15 residues. Between the trimmed V and J ends, which lost 6 bases and 0 bases, there was a span of 15 bases.

This clone appeared a few times. The rearrangement uses TRBV30 and TRBJ1-3; the D is unclear. The CDR3 has 13 amino acids. The V and J ends lost 0 bases and 5 bases respectively, with 8 bases between them. Germline V gene sequence: CDR1 GTSNPN, CDR2 SVGIG (reference sequence). CDR3 nucleotide sequence: TGTGCCTGGAGTGTACAGTTTAGAAACACCATATATTTT. Translated: CAWSVQFRNTIYF.

This clone was detected a few times. The rearrangement uses TRBV29-1 and TRBJ2-5, with TRBD1 identical over 9 bases. The CDR3 spans 12 residues. Germline V lookup: CDR1 SQVTM, CDR2 ANQGSEA. V gave up 7 bases and J gave up 5 bases; unmatched junction bases: 5. The CDR3 sequence: CSASGTGETQYF. The CDR3 DNA reads TGCAGCGCCAGTGGGACAGGGGAGACCCAGTACTTC. Filled out from reference TRBV29-1 and TRBJ2-5, the complete variable domain reads SAVISQKPSRDICQRGTSLTIQCQVDSQVTMMFWYRQQPGQSLTLIATANQGSEATYESGFVIDKFPISRPNLTFSTLTVSNMSPEDSSIYLCSASGTGETQYFGPGTRLLVL.

The chain employs TRBV7-9 and TRBJ2-1; 11 bases are a match to TRBD2. The germline gives CDR1 SEHNR, CDR2 FQNEAQ (reference sequence). V lost 4 bases, J lost 5 bases, and 4 bases stayed unmatched. The CDR3 extends over 15 amino acids. Here the CDR3 reads CASSYGTSGHNEQFF. CDR3 bases: TGTGCCAGCAGCTACGGGACTAGCGGACACAATGAGCAGTTCTTC.

The chain combines TRBV14 with TRBJ1-2; 9 nucleotides line up with TRBD1. The J segment lost 4 bases and the V segment lost 1 base, leaving 13 bases of the junction unmatched. The CDR3 has 18 residues. The germline V gene has CDR1 SGHDN and CDR2 FVKESK. The CDR3 DNA sequence: TGTGCCAGCAGCCAAGTACAGGGGGCCGCATCAGGAAGCTATGGCTACACCTTC. Protein product: CASSQVQGAASGSYGYTF.

The V call is TRBV12-3 or TRBV12-4, the J call TRBJ1-2; D is uncertain. The V end was cut by 3 bases, the J end by 5 bases, with 10 bases between. The CDR3 loop spans 13 amino acids. CDR3 residues: CASSLSTVYGYTF. The CDR3 DNA is TGTGCCAGCAGTTTGTCAACGGTATATGGCTACACCTTC.

V usage is TRBV30 and J usage is TRBJ1-4; 9 bases match TRBD1. V shed 5 bases, J shed 8 bases, and the junction held 6 bases outside the gene matches. CDR1 is GTSNPN and CDR2 is SVGIG in the germline V gene (reference sequence). This CDR3 contains 13 residues. The CDR3 DNA reads TGTGCCTGGGGGAACAGGGGGCGGGAAAAACTGTTTTTT. Translating it yields CAWGNRGREKLFF. Looking up the rest from reference TRBV30 and TRBJ1-4 gives the full variable domain: SQTIHQWPATLVQPVGSPLSLECTVEGTSNPNLYWYRQAAGRGLQLLFYSVGIGQISSEVPQNLSASRPQDRQFILSSKKLLLSDSGFYLCAWGNRGREKLFFGSGTQLSVL.

This chain uses TRBV6-5 with TRBJ1-1; 10 bases are shared with TRBD1. The germline CDR1 and CDR2 sequences are MNHEY and SVGAGI. V lost 6 bases and J lost 4; bases outside the gene matches: 5. This CDR3 contains 14 residues. The CDR3 DNA reads as TGTGCCAGCAGCCGGGACAGGGGCGGCACTGAAGCTTTCTTT. Translating it yields CASSRDRGGTEAFF.